The following is a TCR beta chain sequence with its context. Its specificity is unknown. The data stem from a study of human T cells and chemical hapten exposure. Study-level findings and limits: Clustering by CDR3 similarity yielded significantly more large clusters from expanded TCRs than controls.

This CDR3 spans 13 amino acids. V was trimmed by 1 base and J by 3 bases, leaving 9 bases between them. Germline V gene lookup returns CDR1 SQVTM and CDR2 ANQGSEA. MiXCR, applied by TCRdb to the RACE reads, yields one record per CDR3 protein. The sample holds about 80,000 distinct CDR3 sequences; 12% to 15% are singletons and the top ten take roughly 4.5%. As to time point: pre-sensitization, week 0. Treatment indicated: therapeutic diphenylcyclopropenone sensitization with weekly scalp DPC. Unfractionated whole blood yielded total RNA. This receptor was identified in a woman in her forties or fifties with alopecia areata. Some clones in this sample may be carry-over from other donors' samples. The rearrangement joins TRBV29-1 to TRBJ1-1, with D unresolved. Sequenced material: whole blood, taken in connection with sensitization to the hapten diphenylcyclopropenone (DPC). For the CDR3, the DNA is TGCAGCGTTGAAGCGGATCCAGACACTGAAGCTTTCTTT. This codes for CSVEADPDTEAFF.